The next 10 T cell receptor beta chains were all read from a single sample in a study of cytomegalovirus exposure and HLA in healthy donors. The PCR used 60 Vbeta and 13 Jbeta primers. Sequenced by immunoSEQ multiplex PCR; TCRdb stores in-frame clones only, minus some. The data hold 100,000 to 150,000 clones, with over 9.5% observed a single time. Sequenced input: PBMCs. Receptors were obtained from a young woman in good health and CMV-seropositive.

This clone occurred a few times. The rearrangement joins TRBV4-1 to TRBJ2-1; TRBD2 might be the D (5 bases). V lost 6 bases and J 9 bases, leaving 12 bases between the germline ends. Germline V gene sequence: CDR1 MGHRA, CDR2 YSYEKL. The CDR3 covers 12 residues. CDR3 protein: CASRSDFGEQFF. CDR3 nucleotide sequence: TGCGCCAGCAGATCGGACTTTGGTGAGCAGTTCTTC.

This chain uses TRBV18 with TRBJ2-1; tentative D call: TRBD2 (6 bases). This CDR3 is 16 amino acids long. The V end was cut by 3 bases, the J end by 0 bases, with 12 bases between. In germline, CDR1 is KGHSH, CDR2 LQKENI. This chain's CDR3 is CASSPLGLISYNEQFF. The CDR3 DNA reads TGTGCCAGCTCACCTCTAGGACTAATCTCCTACAATGAGCAGTTCTTC.

This chain joins TRBV5-1 and TRBJ1-1; D is undetermined. This CDR3 spans 14 amino acids. The V and J ends lost 4 bases and 3 bases respectively, with 13 bases between them. Germline-derived CDR1 and CDR2 are SGHRS and YFSETQ. The CDR3 region has the DNA TGCGCCAGCAGCCCGAATACAGCTCACACTGAAGCTTTCTTT. Translating it yields CASSPNTAHTEAFF.

This sequence joins TRBV5-1 and TRBJ1-1, with D perhaps matching TRBD1 (5 bases). The CDR3 is 13 amino acids. CDR1 and CDR2 from the germline V gene are SGHRS and YFSETQ. Trimming took off 5 bases at V and 5 bases at J, with 13 bases between the two ends. CDR3 sequence reads: CASRLQAKTEAFF. CDR3 DNA: TGCGCCAGCAGATTACAGGCTAAGACTGAAGCTTTCTTT.

The CDR3 DNA reads TGTGCCAGCAGGGGGACAGGAGAGAACATTCAGTACTTC. It encodes CASRGTGENIQYF. The chain links TRBV7-9 to TRBJ2-4, with 8 bases fitting TRBD1. Germline V gene lookup returns CDR1 SEHNR and CDR2 FQNEAQ (reference sequence). This CDR3 is 13 amino acids long. The junction had 5 bases not matched to a gene; V was cut back by 6 bases and J by 7 bases.

There are a few counts of this clone. The gene calls are TRBV9 and TRBJ1-2; D is perhaps TRBD1 (5 bases). The CDR3 totals 12 residues. CDR1 is SGDLS, CDR2 YYNGEE, per germline. The V end lost 0 bases, the J end lost 8 bases, and 8 bases lay between the germline ends. The CDR3 sequence: CASSVAGRGYTF. The CDR3 bases are TGTGCCAGCAGCGTAGCAGGGCGCGGCTACACCTTC.

This clone turned up a few times. The chain joins TRBV5-6 to TRBJ1-3; D gene unclear. V lost 2 bases, J lost 0 bases, and 6 bases lay in between. CDR1 is SGHDT, CDR2 YYEEEE, per germline. The CDR3 length is 14 residues. The CDR3 reads CASSFGSSGNTIYF. Here the CDR3 DNA reads TGTGCCAGCAGCTTTGGGAGCTCTGGAAACACCATATATTTT.

This clone was picked up a small number of times. This chain links TRBV2 with TRBJ2-7; 9 bases fit TRBD2. The CDR3 contains 15 residues. The germline gives CDR1 SNHLY, CDR2 FYNNEI. V lost 3 bases and J lost 1; bases outside the gene matches: 4. The CDR3 sequence is CASSDPSGKSYEQYF. The CDR3 DNA sequence: TGTGCCAGCAGTGACCCTAGCGGGAAATCCTACGAGCAGTACTTC. Full variable domain (outside the CDR3, taken from reference TRBV2 and TRBJ2-7): EPEVTQTPSHQVTQMGQEVILRCVPISNHLYFYWYRQILGQKVEFLVSFYNNEISEKSEIFDDQFSVERPDGSNFTLKIRSTKLEDSAMYFCASSDPSGKSYEQYFGPGTRLTVT.

V usage is TRBV28 and J usage is TRBJ1-2; unclear D gene. The germline gives CDR1 MDHEN, CDR2 SYDVKM. The V end lost 3 bases, the J end lost 7 bases, and 12 bases lay between the germline ends. The CDR3 has 13 residues. As DNA, the CDR3 is TGTGCCAGCAGTTTTTCCGTACTCGGTGGCTACACCTTC. Encoded protein: CASSFSVLGGYTF.

V and J are TRBV5-4 and TRBJ2-6; tentatively, D is TRBD2 (6 bases). Trimming cost V 4 bases and J 0 bases, with 14 bases left between them. Germline CDR1 is SGHNT and CDR2 is YYREEE (reference sequence). The CDR3 totals 17 residues. The CDR3 DNA reads as TGTGCCAGCAGCGCCTCGGGGAGGAACTCTGGGGCCAACGTCCTGACTTTC. It encodes CASSASGRNSGANVLTF.